A selection of T cell receptor beta chains follows, all from one sample in a study of blood T cell repertoires in COVID-19. Libraries were prepared by immunoSEQ multiplex PCR; TCRdb keeps only in-frame clonotypes and omits some of them. The data show hundreds of thousands of clones, approximately 85% seen once. The sample was peripheral blood. Receptor source: a man over 45 with active or convalescent COVID-19. CDR3s include the opening cysteine and the closing phenylalanine or tryptophan. The D gene is left open where the match is weak. Only part of the rows carry a size: once, few, many, or a class if the clone is expanded.

clone_size,j_call,cdr3_length,v_call,d_call,cdr3_nt,cdr3_aa
NA,TRBJ2-5,14,TRBV6-6,NA,TGTGCCAGCAGTTCTTTGGACAGACCAGAGACCCAGTACTTC,CASSSLDRPETQYF
NA,TRBJ1-3,14,TRBV7-9,NA,TGTGCCAGCAGCTTACAGGGAATCGGAAACACCATATATTTT,CASSLQGIGNTIYF
NA,TRBJ2-5,13,TRBV12-3/TRBV12-4,NA,TGTGCCAGCAGCCCGGGACTGACCTTAGTCCAGTACTTC,CASSPGLTLVQYF
NA,TRBJ1-1,14,TRBV14,NA,TGTGCCAGCAGCCAAGATCGGGTGAACACTGAAGCTTTCTTT,CASSQDRVNTEAFF
NA,TRBJ2-4,11,TRBV19,TRBD2,TGTGCCGGTTGCGAGGAGCGGGGAGAGTACTTC,CAGCEERGEYF
NA,TRBJ2-1,12,TRBV7-3,NA,TGTGCCAGCAGTTCAAGAGGCAATGAGCAGTTCTTC,CASSSRGNEQFF
NA,TRBJ2-2,15,TRBV28,TRBD2,TGTGCCAGCAGTTTGGGCGGGAGCAACACCGGGGAGCTGTTTTTT,CASSLGGSNTGELFF
NA,TRBJ2-2,14,TRBV30,NA,TGTGCCTGGAGGGGCGGGGCGAACACCGGGGAGCTGTTTTTT,CAWRGGANTGELFF
NA,TRBJ2-1,17,TRBV29-1,TRBD2,TGCAGCGTTGAAGACTTCCTGGCTAGCGGGAACTACAATGAGCAGTTCTTC,CSVEDFLASGNYNEQFF
NA,TRBJ2-7,19,TRBV28,NA,TGTGCCAGCAGTTTCCCCAAACTACCGCGGGACAGAAACTCCTACGAGCAGTACTTC,CASSFPKLPRDRNSYEQYF
NA,TRBJ1-2,19,TRBV7-8,NA,TGTGCCAGCAGCTCCATCCGGGGGATCGGTCAGACTTCCAACTATGGCTACACCTTC,CASSSIRGIGQTSNYGYTF
NA,TRBJ2-3,13,TRBV12-3/TRBV12-4,NA,TGTGCCAGCAGTTTATTTAGGGAGGATACGCAGTATTTT,CASSLFREDTQYF
NA,TRBJ2-1,13,TRBV5-6,NA,TGTGCCAGCAGCTTGGGGACAGTCGATGAGCAGTTCTTC,CASSLGTVDEQFF
NA,TRBJ2-3,18,TRBV7-2,TRBD2,TGTGCCAGCAGCCTATCGTATGGGACTAGGGGGAGGACAGATACGCAGTATTTT,CASSLSYGTRGRTDTQYF
NA,TRBJ2-1,13,TRBV19,TRBD1,TGTGCCAGTAGTATCGGACAGGGGGGTGAGCAGTTCTTC,CASSIGQGGEQFF
NA,TRBJ2-3,14,TRBV5-1,TRBD1,TGCGCCAGCAGCATGGACAGGGGTTCAGATACGCAGTATTTT,CASSMDRGSDTQYF
NA,TRBJ2-2,17,TRBV7-9,NA,TGTGCCAGCAGCTTGAGGGACAGCGGGCCAAACACCGGGGAGCTGTTTTTT,CASSLRDSGPNTGELFF
NA,TRBJ2-7,13,TRBV12-3/TRBV12-4,NA,TGTGCCAGCAGTTCGACAGGATTGTACGAGCAGTACTTC,CASSSTGLYEQYF
NA,TRBJ2-3,15,TRBV15,NA,TGTGCCACCAGCAGACTAGTTGTAGGCACAGATACGCAGTATTTT,CATSRLVVGTDTQYF
NA,TRBJ2-2,15,TRBV28,NA,TGTGCCAGCAGGTCCCCCGGGGCGAACACCGGGGAGCTGTTTTTT,CASRSPGANTGELFF
NA,TRBJ1-5,16,TRBV28,NA,TGTGCCAGCAGTTTAGTCCCAGGGGTGAGCAATCAGCCCCAGCATTTT,CASSLVPGVSNQPQHF
NA,TRBJ2-1,15,TRBV7-9,NA,TGTGCCAGCAGCTTAGGGACAGTACCCTACAATGAGCAGTTCTTC,CASSLGTVPYNEQFF
NA,TRBJ2-3,11,TRBV6-2/TRBV6-3,NA,TGTGCCAGCAGTATCAGAGGAACGCAGTATTTT,CASSIRGTQYF
NA,TRBJ2-5,14,TRBV2,NA,TGTGCCAGCACCAGCAGGGCCGGTGGAGAGACCCAGTACTTC,CASTSRAGGETQYF
NA,TRBJ2-3,12,TRBV11-3,TRBD1,TGTGCCAGCAGCGCAGACAGGGTTGTGCAGTATTTT,CASSADRVVQYF
NA,TRBJ2-1,15,TRBV7-8,TRBD2,TGTGCCAGCAGCTTATTGGGACTAGCGGCCAATGAGCAGTTCTTC,CASSLLGLAANEQFF
NA,TRBJ2-7,15,TRBV5-6,TRBD2,TGTGCCAGCAGCTTGGAACTAGCGGGAGGGCCCGAGCAGTACTTC,CASSLELAGGPEQYF
few,TRBJ1-1,15,TRBV6-1,TRBD1,TGTGCCAGCAGTGAATTAGACAGGGCGAACACTGAAGCTTTCTTT,CASSELDRANTEAFF
few,TRBJ2-2,14,TRBV2,NA,TGTGCCAGCACTTCAGGGAAAAACACCGGGGAGCTGTTTTTT,CASTSGKNTGELFF
once,TRBJ2-3,15,TRBV19,NA,TGTGCCAGTCAAACCCCTGGCGGGCCCACAGATACGCAGTATTTT,CASQTPGGPTDTQYF
NA,TRBJ1-1,15,TRBV30,NA,TGTGCCTGGAGTCGTAATTTTATGGCGGCAGCTGAAGCTTTCTTT,CAWSRNFMAAAEAFF
NA,TRBJ2-1,16,TRBV10-3,TRBD1,TGTGCCATCAGATCCGGGACAGAGAGCTCCTACAATGAGCAGTTCTTC,CAIRSGTESSYNEQFF
NA,TRBJ1-2,13,TRBV15,TRBD1,TGTGCCACCAGCATAGGGACAGGGGGGGCGAGCACCTTC,CATSIGTGGASTF
NA,TRBJ2-5,14,TRBV5-1,TRBD1,TGCGCCAGCAGCTTGGGGGGACAGCAGAGGACCCAGTACTTC,CASSLGGQQRTQYF
NA,TRBJ2-1,13,TRBV6-2/TRBV6-3,TRBD1,TGTGCCAGCAGTTACAGAGGGGGCGGGGAGCAGTTCTTC,CASSYRGGGEQFF
once,TRBJ2-2,15,TRBV27,TRBD1,TGTGCCAGCAGTTTCAGGGGGTCGGGCACCGGGGAGCTGTTTTTT,CASSFRGSGTGELFF
NA,TRBJ1-2,13,TRBV19,NA,TGTGCCAGTGAGGGAGGAGGACTCTATGGCTACACCTTC,CASEGGGLYGYTF
NA,TRBJ1-2,15,TRBV4-2,TRBD1,TGTGCCAGCAGCCAAGTGGGGACAGGGGGTTTTGGCTACACCTTC,CASSQVGTGGFGYTF
few,TRBJ2-1,15,TRBV4-2,NA,TGTGCCAGCAGCCGGGACACAGGGTCCTACAATGAGCAGTTCTTC,CASSRDTGSYNEQFF
NA,TRBJ1-1,15,TRBV7-9,TRBD1,TGTGCCAGCAGCGGAGGGACAGGGGCGAACACTGAAGCTTTCTTT,CASSGGTGANTEAFF
once,TRBJ1-1,15,TRBV27,NA,TGTGCCAGCAACCAAGGCTGGACACCGAACACTGAAGCTTTCTTT,CASNQGWTPNTEAFF
NA,TRBJ1-6,14,TRBV28,NA,TGTGCCAGCAGTATCCAGAGGAATAATTCACCCCTCCACTTT,CASSIQRNNSPLHF
NA,TRBJ1-3,12,TRBV6-5,NA,TGTGCCACCCTACGAGGGTGGGACACCATATATTTT,CATLRGWDTIYF
NA,TRBJ2-3,13,TRBV19,NA,TGTGCCAGTAGTAAGGACGGAGGAGATACGCAGTATTTT,CASSKDGGDTQYF
NA,TRBJ1-2,14,TRBV7-9,NA,TGTGCCAGCAGGGGAAATGGACAGACTTATGGCTACACCTTC,CASRGNGQTYGYTF
NA,TRBJ1-2,12,TRBV12-3/TRBV12-4,NA,TGTGCCAGCTCCGAGCCAGGGCCTGGCTACACCTTC,CASSEPGPGYTF
many,TRBJ1-5,14,TRBV2,NA,TGTGCCAGCAGTGCACGGTCCATACCCGGGCCCCAGCATTTT,CASSARSIPGPQHF
once,TRBJ2-3,15,TRBV4-1,NA,TGCGCCAGCAGCCAAGTGGTCTCGGGAACAGATACGCAGTATTTT,CASSQVVSGTDTQYF
NA,TRBJ2-3,15,TRBV29-1,TRBD1,TGCAGCGCCCAGACCCACAGGGGGCGAGGAGATACGCAGTATTTT,CSAQTHRGRGDTQYF